The 8 T cell receptor beta chains below all came from one sample that was sequenced in a study of T cell changes during pregnancy in multiple sclerosis. TCRdb's table, derived via immunoSEQ multiplex PCR, lists solely in-frame clones and lacks some. The data hold 130,000 or so clones, with roughly 95% observed a single time. The source was peripheral blood, collected after pregnancy. These receptors originate from a female donor with multiple sclerosis, enrolled in a pregnancy study.

The gene calls are TRBV30 and TRBJ1-2; TRBD1 aligns across 7 bases. The germline V gene has CDR1 GTSNPN and CDR2 SVGIG (reference sequence). The CDR3 consists of 13 residues. The J segment lost 2 bases and the V segment lost 3 bases, leaving 3 bases of the junction unmatched. CDR3 sequence reads: CAWRGDSNYGYTF. The CDR3 DNA reads as TGTGCCTGGAGGGGGGACAGCAACTATGGCTACACCTTC.

The table lists this clone with a few counts. This chain links TRBV5-6 with TRBJ2-3, with TRBD1 identical over 7 bases. V shed 0 bases and J 7 bases; nucleotides not matched to a gene: 5. The CDR3 has 14 amino acids. CDR1 and CDR2 from the germline V gene are SGHDT and YYEEEE. Here the CDR3 DNA reads TGTGCCAGCAGCTTGGAAGGGGGCGGATATACGCAGTATTTT. Amino acid sequence: CASSLEGGGYTQYF.

This CDR3 is CASSMGRGDEAFF. The CDR3 DNA is TGTGCCAGTAGTATGGGCAGGGGCGATGAAGCTTTCTTT. V and J are TRBV19 and TRBJ1-1; perhaps TRBD1 as D (6 bases). CDR3 length: 13 amino acids. CDR1 is LNHDA and CDR2 is SQIVND in the germline V gene (reference sequence). The V end was cut by 3 bases, the J end by 7 bases, with 12 bases between.

V usage is TRBV6-6 and J usage is TRBJ1-5, with 8 nucleotides matching TRBD1. CDR1 and CDR2 from the germline V gene are MNHNY and SVGAGI (reference sequence). V was pared by 6 bases and J by 2 bases, with 9 bases of the junction left unmatched. The CDR3 covers 16 residues. CDR3 protein: CASSPRQGPGNQPQHF. As DNA, the CDR3 is TGTGCCAGCAGCCCAAGACAGGGGCCGGGCAATCAGCCCCAGCATTTT.

V gene TRBV5-1 combines with J gene TRBJ1-5, with D maybe TRBD1 (6 bases). Trimming shortened V by 0 bases and J by 2 bases, and 12 bases separated the two germline ends. Germline-derived CDR1 and CDR2 are SGHRS and YFSETQ. The CDR3 length is 16 residues. Written as DNA, the CDR3 is TGCGCCAGCAGCTTGGGGGGGGGCGATGGCAATCAGCCCCAGCATTTT. It is translated as CASSLGGGDGNQPQHF.

This rearrangement joins TRBV19 to TRBJ1-5; 10 bases are a match to TRBD1. CDR3 length: 17 amino acids. Germline trimming cut 4 bases from V and 2 bases from J; bases unmatched to any gene: 8. Germline V gene lookup returns CDR1 LNHDA and CDR2 SQIVND (reference sequence). CDR3 sequence (DNA): TGTGCCAGTAGTAAAACCGGGACAGGGGACGGCAATCAGCCCCAGCATTTT. Protein: CASSKTGTGDGNQPQHF.

The V and J genes are TRBV5-6 and TRBJ1-4; possible D gene TRBD1, 6 bases. V lost 1 base and J 8 bases, leaving 12 bases between the germline ends. CDR3 length: 14 residues. The germline CDR1 and CDR2 sequences are SGHDT and YYEEEE. CDR3 DNA: TGTGCCAGCAGCTTGCAGGGGATAAGGGAAAAACTGTTTTTT. It encodes CASSLQGIREKLFF. The complete variable domain, with remaining parts taken from reference TRBV5-6 and TRBJ1-4, reads DAGVTQSPTHLIKTRGQQVTLRCSPKSGHDTVSWYQQALGQGPQFIFQYYEEEERQRGNFPDRFSGHQFPNYSSELNVNALLLGDSALYLCASSLQGIREKLFFGSGTQLSVL.

This clone was picked up one time. The chain carries TRBV5-1 and TRBJ2-3; 13 bases agree with TRBD2. V gave up 1 base and J gave up 4 bases; unmatched junction bases: 9. The CDR3 length is 18 residues. Germline V CDR1 and CDR2: SGHRS, YFSETQ. The CDR3 sequence: CASSLSRSLAGGPDTQYF. The CDR3 coding sequence is TGCGCCAGCAGCTTGTCTCGGTCACTAGCGGGAGGGCCAGATACGCAGTATTTT.